These 24 T cell receptor beta chains share one sample of origin, sequenced in a study of T-cell reconstitution after alpha-beta-depleted transplantation in children. For TCRbeta, the library was prepared with unique molecular identifiers. In TCRdb, the PCR reads were re-called with MiXCR into one record per CDR3 protein. The repertoire holds more than 400,000 distinct CDR3 sequences, with about 40% as singletons. The sample here was PBMCs, taken before TCRalphabeta/CD19-depleted stem cell transplant. The receptors were gathered from a girl aged 2 to 9 with aplastic anemia, due to receive a stem cell transplant.

This clonotype was seen a handful of times. One end of the junction does not line up with germline, which may come from a read error. The chain combines TRBV12-3 or TRBV12-4 with TRBJ2-7; 7 bases map to TRBD1. CDR3 size: 13 residues. The chain's CDR3 is CASTVVAGQAIFF. The CDR3 nucleotides are TGTGCCAGCACGGTAGTCGCAGGACAGGCTATCTTCTTC.

The chain joins TRBV7-2 to TRBJ2-3; D may be TRBD2 (6 bases). This CDR3 has 15 amino acids. V lost 2 bases and J 2 bases, leaving 11 bases between the germline ends. Germline assignment: CDR1 SGHTA and CDR2 FQGNSA. CDR3 region: CASSLSRTTTDTQYF. The CDR3 DNA sequence: TGTGCCAGCAGCTTAAGTAGGACTACCACAGATACGCAGTATTTT.

This chain connects TRBV7-9 to TRBJ2-3, with D unresolved. CDR1 SEHNR and CDR2 FQNEAQ come from the germline V gene (reference sequence). The CDR3 is made up of 14 amino acids. V lost 5 bases and J lost 4, with 13 bases in between. The CDR3 region has the DNA TGTGCCAGCAGCGCCGAAGTAGAGTCAGATACGCAGTATTTT. Its translation: CASSAEVESDTQYF.

This rearrangement joins TRBV6-1 to TRBJ2-1; 9 nucleotides line up with TRBD2. The germline V gene encodes CDR1 MNHNS and CDR2 SASEGT. V dropped 6 bases and J dropped 7; count of bases not matched to a gene: 10. This CDR3 region has 15 residues. The CDR3 loop is CASRATSGALNEQFF. In nucleotides, the CDR3 is TGTGCCAGCAGGGCGACTAGCGGTGCTTTGAATGAGCAGTTCTTC.

The chain links TRBV15 to TRBJ2-2; 8 bases match TRBD2. This CDR3 spans 17 amino acids. Germline values: CDR1 LNHNV, CDR2 YYDKDF (reference sequence). Unmatched junction bases numbered 12, after V lost 0 bases and J lost 9 bases. The CDR3 bases are TGTGCCACCAGCAGAGATCCCCCCGGGGGGGACCACCGGGAGCTGTTTTTT. Its protein product is CATSRDPPGGDHRELFF.

In its sample, this clonotype was seen many times. The chain is built from TRBV20-1 and TRBJ2-2; possible D gene TRBD2, 6 bases. The germline V and J ends were trimmed by 4 bases and 4 bases, with 10 bases remaining between them. CDR3 length equals 13 residues. The germline V gene has CDR1 DFQATT and CDR2 SNEGSKA (reference sequence). In DNA, the CDR3 is TGCAGTGCTATACTCGGGGGCACCGGGGAGCTGTTTTTT. Translating it yields CSAILGGTGELFF.

This clonotype has at least ten counts. This rearrangement joins TRBV20-1 to TRBJ2-5; weak D call: TRBD2 (5 bases). This CDR3 is 13 amino acids long. CDR1 and CDR2 from the germline V gene are DFQATT and SNEGSKA (reference sequence). The chain's CDR3 is CGGRGGWKETQYF. In DNA, the CDR3 is TGCGGAGGACGCGGCGGGTGGAAAGAGACCCAGTACTTC.

The sample holds a few counts of this clonotype. The chain carries TRBV7-8 and TRBJ2-3, with a tentative D call TRBD2 (5 bases). CDR3 length equals 13 residues. The germline V gene has CDR1 SGHVS and CDR2 FQNEAQ. The ends were cut back, 1 base at V and 6 bases at J, with 8 bases in the middle. The CDR3 region is CASSLVIADTQYF. In DNA, the CDR3 is TGTGCCAGCAGCTTAGTTATAGCGGATACGCAGTATTTT.

V usage is TRBV7-6 and J usage is TRBJ2-5; possibly TRBD1 or TRBD2 for D (5 bases each). The germline V and J ends were trimmed by 5 bases and 0 bases, with 10 bases remaining between them. The CDR3 totals 14 residues. Germline V gene sequence: CDR1 SGHVS, CDR2 FNYEAQ. The CDR3 DNA sequence: TGTGCCAGCAGCACCGTGGGGGACCAAGAGACCCAGTACTTC. Translating gives CASSTVGDQETQYF.

The chain employs TRBV25-1 and TRBJ1-1, with 7 bases matching TRBD1. V trimming: 8 bases; J trimming: 1 base; junction bases outside the gene matches: 4. CDR1 and CDR2 (germline): MGHDK, SYGVNS. This CDR3 has 13 residues. The CDR3 bases are TGTGCCAGCTCGGGACAGTGGAACACTGAAGCTTTCTTT. It is translated as CASSGQWNTEAFF.

The rearrangement joins TRBV11-2 to TRBJ2-1; no clear D. CDR1 and CDR2 from the germline V gene are SGHAT and FQNNGV. The CDR3 length is 16 residues. V lost 0 bases and J lost 3, with 12 bases in between. CDR3 sequence reads: CASSLDVAAGYNEQFF. CDR3 coding DNA: TGTGCCAGCAGCTTAGATGTGGCGGCAGGCTACAATGAGCAGTTCTTC.

The chain employs TRBV20-1 and TRBJ2-7; TRBD2 matches 10 bases. Per the germline V gene, CDR1 is DFQATT and CDR2 is SNEGSKA (reference sequence). The CDR3 runs to 12 residues. Trimming at V came to 1 base and at J to 7 bases, leaving 1 base not matched to a gene. CDR3 nucleotides: TGCAGTGCTAGAGCTAGCGGGAGTGAGCAGTACTTC. It is translated as CSARASGSEQYF.

Only a few counts were recorded for this clonotype. V and J are TRBV9 and TRBJ2-1; D is perhaps TRBD1 (5 bases). The CDR3 has 13 residues. Germline V gene lookup returns CDR1 SGDLS and CDR2 YYNGEE. V lost 0 bases to trimming and J lost 4 bases, with 5 bases between them. The CDR3 protein is CASSVGQYNEQFF. The CDR3 DNA is TGTGCCAGCAGCGTAGGACAGTACAATGAGCAGTTCTTC.

This clonotype occurred a few times. This sequence joins TRBV4-1 and TRBJ2-3; 9 nucleotides align to TRBD1. V shed 8 bases and J 0 bases; nucleotides not matched to a gene: 18. This CDR3 has 19 amino acids. CDR1 and CDR2 (germline): MGHRA, YSYEKL. CDR3 bases: TGCGCCAGCTCCCTCCGGGACAGGGCCCTACTCGGGAGCACAGATACGCAGTATTTT. Translation gives CASSLRDRALLGSTDTQYF.

This clonotype was detected many times. V usage is TRBV29-1 and J usage is TRBJ2-5; D perhaps matches TRBD1 (6 bases). This CDR3 is 13 amino acids long. V was pared by 2 bases and J by 5 bases, with 12 bases between. Germline V gene data show CDR1 as SQVTM and CDR2 as ANQGSEA. CDR3 protein: CSVENRAGETQYF. CDR3 nucleotide sequence: TGCAGCGTTGAAAACAGGGCAGGCGAGACCCAGTACTTC.

This clonotype was seen a few times. V and J are TRBV12-3 or TRBV12-4 and TRBJ1-2, with a weak D call TRBD1 (5 bases). There are 14 residues in the CDR3. Deletions cut 0 bases from V and 8 bases from J, with 13 bases between. DNA for the CDR3: TGTGCCAGCAGTTTAGCGGAAACAGGAAGGGGCTACACCTTC. Encoded protein: CASSLAETGRGYTF.

This clonotype appeared many times. The chain is built from TRBV6-5 and TRBJ2-3; D possibly corresponds to TRBD2 (5 bases). The CDR3 totals 15 residues. Germline loops: CDR1 MNHEY, CDR2 SVGAGI. V dropped 2 bases and J dropped 5 bases, with 14 bases sitting between them. The CDR3 nucleotides are TGTGCCAGCAGTTACGACCTCGCACGGGGAGATACGCAGTATTTT. Protein: CASSYDLARGDTQYF.

V gene TRBV5-1 combines with J gene TRBJ2-2, with D perhaps TRBD1 (6 bases). V lost 4 bases and J lost 1, with 17 bases in between. Germline V CDR1 and CDR2: SGHRS, YFSETQ. CDR3 length equals 17 residues. The CDR3 loop reads CASSPLWRQVNTGELFF. The CDR3 DNA is TGCGCCAGCAGCCCCCTGTGGAGACAGGTGAACACCGGGGAGCTGTTTTTT.

This clonotype was picked up many times. As DNA, the CDR3 is TGTGCCAGCAGCTTAGATGGCCCCACTGAAGCTTTCTTT. Translating it yields CASSLDGPTEAFF. The chain recombines TRBV7-2 with TRBJ1-1; D is uncertain. The CDR3 is 13 amino acids. V lost 1 base, J lost 4 bases, and 7 bases lay in between. Germline V gene sequence: CDR1 SGHTA, CDR2 FQGNSA.

This clonotype was found many times. The chain uses TRBV9 and TRBJ2-2, with 8 bases aligning to TRBD1. The junction had 5 bases not matched to a gene; V was cut back by 4 bases and J by 6 bases. The germline gives CDR1 SGDLS, CDR2 YYNGEE. The CDR3 loop spans 14 amino acids. The CDR3 loop is CASSPDRVSGELFF. In DNA form, the CDR3 reads TGTGCCAGCAGCCCGGACAGGGTGTCCGGGGAGCTGTTTTTT.

This clonotype showed up just a few times. V is TRBV12-3 or TRBV12-4 and J is TRBJ1-5, with D possibly TRBD1 on 5 matching bases. The CDR3 totals 12 residues. Trimming left V 2 bases short and J 15 bases short, with 14 bases between. The CDR3 loop is CASSLNARGSHF. The CDR3 DNA is TGTGCCAGCAGTTTAAACGCCCGGGGCTCGCATTTT.

This clonotype was picked up a small number of times. The rearrangement uses TRBV11-2 and TRBJ1-1, with a tentative D call TRBD1 (5 bases). CDR3 length equals 14 residues. V gave up 5 bases and J gave up 0 bases, with 10 bases separating them. Germline CDR1 reads SGHAT; CDR2 reads FQNNGV. The CDR3 sequence: CASSPGVMNTEAFF. The CDR3 DNA reads as TGTGCCAGCAGCCCGGGGGTCATGAACACTGAAGCTTTCTTT. Filled out from reference TRBV11-2 and TRBJ1-1, the complete variable domain reads EAGVAQSPRYKIIEKRQSVAFWCNPISGHATLYWYQQILGQGPKLLIQFQNNGVVDDSQLPKDRFSAERLKGVDSTLKIQPAKLEDSAVYLCASSPGVMNTEAFFGQGTRLTVV.

This chain joins TRBV7-9 and TRBJ2-5, with 8 positions matching TRBD1. The CDR3 is made up of 15 amino acids. The ends lost 5 bases at V and 4 bases at J; junction bases unmatched: 9. The V gene's germline CDR1 is SEHNR and CDR2 FQNEAQ (reference sequence). CDR3 sequence (DNA): TGTGCCAGCAGCCAAAGACAGGGGCTGGGAGAGACCCAGTACTTC. Its protein is CASSQRQGLGETQYF.

The J gene is TRBJ1-3, the V gene TRBV30, with D maybe TRBD1 (6 bases). Trimming shortened V by 4 bases and J by 0 bases, and 13 bases separated the two germline ends. This CDR3 is 15 amino acids long. Germline V gene lookup returns CDR1 GTSNPN and CDR2 SVGIG (reference sequence). The CDR3 loop is CAWTVTGNSGNTIYF. The CDR3 DNA reads as TGTGCCTGGACCGTAACAGGGAACTCTGGAAACACCATATATTTT. The whole variable domain, filled in from reference TRBV30 and TRBJ1-3, reads SQTIHQWPATLVQPVGSPLSLECTVEGTSNPNLYWYRQAAGRGLQLLFYSVGIGQISSEVPQNLSASRPQDRQFILSSKKLLLSDSGFYLCAWTVTGNSGNTIYFGEGSWLTVV.